This TCR beta chain came from a study of lymphopenia after photon versus proton radiotherapy. Points from the study as a whole: Survival link was tested only in deceased patients; proton benefit remains a possibility. A bigger post-nadir fall in TCR diversity correlated inversely with survival time in deceased patients. Oligoclonal CD8+ Temra expansion after nadir drove photon patients' diversity drop. Proton therapy kept repertoires fairly stable, unlike photons, which gained effector/memory cells.

Notes on this clone: Its antigen is not identified.

Germline lookup yields CDR1 LNHDA and CDR2 SQIVND (reference sequence). V was clipped by 7 bases and J by 3 bases, with 10 bases between them. The CDR3 loop spans 12 amino acids. Sequencing was performed with immunoSEQ multiplex PCR; in TCRdb, only in-frame clones are kept and a portion is missing. The sample contains more than 25,000 clones, approximately 90% of which appear only once. This material consisted of peripheral blood, taken from a patient treated with photon-based radiotherapy. The receptor was isolated from a man aged 50-59 years with gastric cancer. The V call is TRBV19, the J call TRBJ2-7; D is uncertain. CDR3 region: CASKGKRYEQYF. As DNA, the CDR3 is TGTGCCAGTAAAGGGAAACGCTACGAGCAGTACTTC.